Sequencing of this T cell receptor (beta chain) was carried out in a study of blood T cell repertoires in COVID-19. Germline-derived CDR1 and CDR2 are MDHEN and SYDVKM. The CDR3 length is 12 residues. V lost 6 bases and J 3 bases, leaving 9 bases between the germline ends. Some clones are missing from TCRdb's copy, which holds only in-frame ones; the method was immunoSEQ multiplex PCR. Here the sample spans around 160,000 clones, 85% being singletons. This receptor was taken from a woman in her 40s with active or convalescent COVID-19. The V and J genes are TRBV28 and TRBJ2-7; D is possibly TRBD1 (6 bases). Sequenced sample: peripheral blood. The CDR3 loop is CASRGAFYEQYF. Written as DNA, the CDR3 is TGTGCCAGCAGGGGGGCTTTCTACGAGCAGTACTTC.